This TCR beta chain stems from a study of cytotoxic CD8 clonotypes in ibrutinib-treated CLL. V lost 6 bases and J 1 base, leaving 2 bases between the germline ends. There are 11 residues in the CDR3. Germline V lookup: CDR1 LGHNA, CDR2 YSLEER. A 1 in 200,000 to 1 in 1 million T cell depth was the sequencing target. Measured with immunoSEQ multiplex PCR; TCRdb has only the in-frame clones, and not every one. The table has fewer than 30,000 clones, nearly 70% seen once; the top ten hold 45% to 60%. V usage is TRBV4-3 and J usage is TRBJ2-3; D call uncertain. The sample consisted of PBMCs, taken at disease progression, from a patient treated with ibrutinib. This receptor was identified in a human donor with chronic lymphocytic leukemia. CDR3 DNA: TGCGCCAGCAGGGGCACAGATACGCAGTATTTT. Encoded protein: CASRGTDTQYF.